The 19 T cell receptor beta chains listed next were all sequenced from one sample in a study of post-analysis software for immune sequencing data. Study-wide results and limits: Patients showed TRBV5-6, TRBV5-1 and TRBV20-1 among a few TRBV segments more frequent than in controls.

Their target antigens are unknown. The TCR beta cDNA libraries contained unique molecular identifiers. MiXCR, run by TCRdb on the PCR reads, gives a single entry per CDR3 protein. The sample yields about 560,000 distinct CDR3 sequences, roughly 40% seen once. Sequencing was done on a sample of blood. These receptors were obtained from a girl aged 10 to 17 with multiple sclerosis.

V and J are TRBV19 and TRBJ2-3; D remains unclear. Looked up from germline, CDR1 is LNHDA and CDR2 is SQIVND (reference sequence). There are 14 residues in the CDR3. Between the trimmed V and J ends, which lost 3 bases and 3 bases, there was a span of 10 bases. The chain's CDR3 is CASSIVGLTDTQYF. The CDR3 bases are TGTGCCAGTAGTATTGTGGGGTTGACAGATACGCAGTATTTT.

The V and J genes are TRBV12-3 or TRBV12-4 and TRBJ2-3; D unresolved. The CDR3 has 12 amino acids. V was trimmed by 3 bases and J by 14 bases, leaving 15 bases between them. The CDR3 loop reads CASSFQNTPRYF. The CDR3 DNA reads TGTGCCAGCAGTTTTCAGAACACCCCGCGGTATTTT.

This clonotype was counted a few times. DNA of the CDR3: TGTGCCAGCAGCTTAAGACTAGCGGGGGGGATCACCTACAATGAGCAGTTCTTC. It specifies CASSLRLAGGITYNEQFF. V and J are TRBV7-2 and TRBJ2-1; the match to TRBD2 covers 14 bases. V shed 2 bases and J 2 bases; nucleotides not matched to a gene: 5. The CDR3 length is 18 residues. Germline assignment: CDR1 SGHTA and CDR2 FQGNSA.

J is TRBJ1-5 and V is TRBV5-1; no reliable D call. This CDR3 contains 13 residues. V was clipped by 4 bases and J by 4 bases, with 9 bases between them. CDR1 SGHRS and CDR2 YFSETQ come from the germline V gene. The CDR3 coding sequence is TGCGCCAGCAGCAAGGATGGGAATCAGCCCCAGCATTTT. It specifies CASSKDGNQPQHF.

Only a few counts were recorded for this clonotype. This chain uses TRBV29-1 with TRBJ2-3, with D possibly matching TRBD1 (5 bases). The CDR3 is 11 residues long. Trimming shortened V by 7 bases and J by 4 bases, and 9 bases separated the two germline ends. CDR1 SQVTM and CDR2 ANQGSEA come from the germline V gene. CDR3 sequence (DNA): TGCAGCGCCAGGGTGGCAGATACGCAGTATTTT. Its protein is CSARVADTQYF.

This clonotype occurred a few times. The rearrangement joins TRBV20-1 to TRBJ2-7; TRBD2 might be the D (6 bases). The germline gives CDR1 DFQATT, CDR2 SNEGSKA (reference sequence). V was cut by 3 bases and J by 2 bases, with 14 bases left in between. This CDR3 comprises 14 residues. The CDR3 DNA sequence: TGCAGTGCTAGTCGGAGGGTGGGCACCTACGAGCAGTACTTC. Translating gives CSASRRVGTYEQYF.

As concerns this clonotype: At one end the junction does not follow the germline gene, possibly because of a read error. The chain links TRBV5-5 to TRBJ2-7, with 8 bases matching TRBD1. Germline values: CDR1 SGHKS, CDR2 YYEKEE (reference sequence). The CDR3 extends over 14 amino acids. The CDR3 protein is CASSWDRNSDEQYF. CDR3 in DNA: TGTGCCAGCAGCTGGGACAGGAACTCCGACGAGCAGTACTTC.

This clonotype showed up just a few times. The chain joins TRBV6-6 to TRBJ2-7, with 7 bases fitting TRBD1. Germline V gene data show CDR1 as MNHNY and CDR2 as SVGAGI (reference sequence). The CDR3 contains 15 residues. V lost 6 bases, J lost 0 bases, and 8 bases stayed unmatched. The CDR3 sequence is CASSTDRIFSYEQYF. CDR3 in DNA: TGTGCCAGCAGCACGGACAGGATCTTCTCCTACGAGCAGTACTTC.

The J gene is TRBJ2-3, the V gene TRBV6-5; 12 positions match TRBD2. The CDR3 is 16 residues long. CDR1 is MNHEY, CDR2 SVGAGI, per germline. J lost 12 bases, V lost 2 bases, and 12 bases had no gene match. The CDR3 DNA reads as TGTGCCAGCAGTTACGGGACTTCAGGACTAGCGGGGACACAGTATTTT. This gives the protein CASSYGTSGLAGTQYF.

V usage is TRBV4-1 and J usage is TRBJ2-3; unclear D gene. Looked up from germline, CDR1 is MGHRA and CDR2 is YSYEKL. This CDR3 has 15 residues. Trimming stripped 4 bases from V and 1 base from J, with 12 bases between. The CDR3 loop reads CASSLLYSRTDTQYF. CDR3 nucleotide sequence: TGCGCCAGCAGCCTCTTATACTCCCGCACAGATACGCAGTATTTT.

Note on this clonotype: The germline gene is not matched at one end of the junction; a read error may be the cause. The J gene is TRBJ2-6, the V gene TRBV12-3 or TRBV12-4; D tentatively reads TRBD1 or TRBD2 (5 bases each). The CDR3 covers 15 residues. DNA for the CDR3: TGTGCCAGCAGTTTAAGGGAGTCTGGGGCCAACGTCCGGACTTTC. As protein: CASSLRESGANVRTF.

This clonotype showed up just a few times. J is TRBJ2-7 and V is TRBV12-3 or TRBV12-4; D assignment may be TRBD1 or TRBD2 (6 bases each). The CDR3 contains 13 residues. Trimming cost V 5 bases and J 6 bases, with 14 bases left between them. CDR3 sequence (DNA): TGTGCCAGCAGTAACGGGGGCGGCATCGAGCAGTACTTC. It is translated as CASSNGGGIEQYF.

The chain carries TRBV20-1 and TRBJ2-1; D gene uncertain. Germline assignment: CDR1 DFQATT and CDR2 SNEGSKA (reference sequence). Trimming pared 3 bases from V and 10 bases from J, leaving 4 bases between. The CDR3 is 9 amino acids. CDR3 in amino acids: CSAREEQFF. CDR3 nucleotide sequence: TGCAGTGCTAGGGAGGAGCAGTTCTTC.

CDR3 DNA sequence: TGTGCCAGCAGTCGCGGGACGGTGGGGGAGACCCAGTACTTC. It translates to CASSRGTVGETQYF. This chain connects TRBV6-2 or TRBV6-3 to TRBJ2-5; D might be TRBD2 (6 bases). V lost 5 bases, J lost 5 bases, and 15 bases lay in between. The CDR3 extends over 14 amino acids. Per the germline V gene, CDR1 is MNHEY and CDR2 is SVGEGT.

This clonotype was counted once. The rearrangement joins TRBV27 to TRBJ2-1, with D perhaps matching TRBD1 (7 bases). CDR1 and CDR2 (germline): MNHEY, SMNVEV (reference sequence). V lost 2 bases and J 7 bases, leaving 15 bases between the germline ends. The CDR3 is 15 residues long. CDR3 amino acids: CASSLRPTGRNEQFF. For the CDR3, the DNA is TGTGCCAGCAGTTTACGCCCGACAGGGAGGAATGAGCAGTTCTTC.

The chain links TRBV7-3 to TRBJ2-3; a possible D gene is TRBD1 (5 bases). CDR1 is SGHTA and CDR2 is FQGTGA in the germline V gene. The CDR3 consists of 16 residues. V was shortened by 7 bases and J by 0 bases, with 17 bases between the two germline ends. This CDR3 is CASTPPRGWSTDTQYF. The DNA of the CDR3 is TGTGCCAGCACCCCTCCAAGGGGATGGAGCACAGATACGCAGTATTTT.

V is TRBV10-2 and J is TRBJ2-5, with D maybe TRBD2 (5 bases). Trimming took off 0 bases at V and 1 base at J, with 9 bases between the two ends. Germline V gives CDR1 WSHSY, CDR2 SAAADI. This CDR3 contains 15 residues. Here the CDR3 DNA reads TGCGCCAGCAGTGAGTCTCGGCTAGCCCAAGAGACCCAGTACTTC. This encodes CASSESRLAQETQYF.

The rearrangement uses TRBV7-9 and TRBJ1-1, with D possibly being TRBD1 (5 bases). The CDR3 sequence is 15 residues long. Between the trimmed V and J ends, which lost 2 bases and 0 bases, there was a span of 10 bases. Germline loops: CDR1 SEHNR, CDR2 FQNEAQ (reference sequence). This CDR3 reads CASSLLTGLNTEAFF. The CDR3 DNA reads as TGTGCCAGCAGCTTACTTACAGGTCTGAACACTGAAGCTTTCTTT.

This clonotype has more than one count but fewer than ten. The J gene is TRBJ1-2, the V gene TRBV7-2; TRBD1 matches 8 bases. Germline V gives CDR1 SGHTA, CDR2 FQGNSA. With V trimmed by 4 bases and J by 6 bases, 7 bases remained unmatched. The CDR3 is 14 residues long. Here the CDR3 reads CASSYPDRDNGYTF. The CDR3 bases are TGTGCCAGCAGCTACCCGGACAGGGATAATGGCTACACCTTC.